The source of this TCR beta chain is a study of blood T cell repertoires in COVID-19. Study details: Sites in the United States, Italy and Spain provided acute and convalescent COVID-19 samples.

Trimming shortened V by 1 base and J by 6 bases, and 16 bases separated the two germline ends. This CDR3 comprises 15 residues. Germline lookup yields CDR1 MDHEN and CDR2 SYDVKM. Method: immunoSEQ multiplex PCR; TCRdb's copy keeps in-frame clones and lacks some. The table lists a few hundred thousand clones, roughly 91% of them singletons. The sequence derives from a woman aged 45-65 years who had been exposed to COVID-19. Material: PBMCs or T cells enriched from blood (not recorded which). V usage is TRBV28 and J usage is TRBJ2-7; a weak D match, TRBD2 (7 bases). The CDR3 coding sequence is TGTGCCAGCAGTTTATTTGGGGGGGCAGGGGTCGAGCAGTACTTC. This gives the protein CASSLFGGAGVEQYF.